The 14 T cell receptor beta chains in this list originate from one sample, sequenced in a study of blood T cell repertoires in COVID-19. Clones were read by immunoSEQ multiplex PCR, and TCRdb kept only the in-frame ones, dropping some. The sample lists fewer than 350,000 clones; about nine tenths were seen once. Sequencing used PBMCs or T cells enriched from blood (not recorded which). These receptors were collected from a woman aged 25 to 39 who had been exposed to COVID-19.

This rearrangement joins TRBV5-1 to TRBJ2-1, with TRBD1 matching 8 bases. V was pared by 3 bases and J by 8 bases, with 7 bases of the junction left unmatched. The CDR3 totals 14 residues. Germline V gene data show CDR1 as SGHRS and CDR2 as YFSETQ. For the CDR3, the DNA is TGCGCCAGCAGCTCGGGACAGGACATCGATGAGCAGTTCTTC. Protein: CASSSGQDIDEQFF.

This chain joins TRBV11-2 and TRBJ1-2, with TRBD1 matching 7 bases. The germline gives CDR1 SGHAT, CDR2 FQNNGV. After removal of 4 bases from V and 0 bases from J, the junction contained 5 bases not matched to a gene. There are 15 residues in the CDR3. The CDR3 coding sequence is TGTGCCAGCAGCTCGCTGACAGGGTCTAACTATGGCTACACCTTC. Amino acid sequence: CASSSLTGSNYGYTF.

This chain connects TRBV19 to TRBJ2-3; D ambiguous. The CDR3 spans 12 residues. Trimming pared 6 bases from V and 3 bases from J, leaving 7 bases between. CDR1 is LNHDA and CDR2 is SQIVND in the germline V gene (reference sequence). CDR3: CASSLRTDTQYF. Here the CDR3 DNA reads TGTGCCAGTAGCCTGAGGACAGATACGCAGTATTTT.

The chain employs TRBV19 and TRBJ2-1; 14 bases match TRBD2. Germline trimming cut 5 bases from V and 7 bases from J; bases unmatched to any gene: 7. There are 16 residues in the CDR3. Germline CDR1 and CDR2: LNHDA and SQIVND (reference sequence). The CDR3 bases are TGTGCCAGTAGTGCCGGACTAGCGGGAGGTTGGAATGAGCAGTTCTTC. Its translation: CASSAGLAGGWNEQFF.

The rearrangement links TRBV28 to TRBJ1-4; 10 nucleotides match TRBD1. The CDR3 totals 14 residues. V was clipped by 5 bases and J by 8 bases; unmatched bases: 5. CDR1 is MDHEN, CDR2 SYDVKM, per germline. The CDR3 region has the DNA TGTGCCAGCAGTGGGGCGACAGGGGGCGAAAAACTGTTTTTT. It specifies CASSGATGGEKLFF.

The chain combines TRBV20-1 with TRBJ2-1; D is perhaps TRBD2 (7 bases). Germline V CDR1 and CDR2: DFQATT, SNEGSKA (reference sequence). V was trimmed by 3 bases and J by 9 bases, leaving 24 bases between them. This CDR3 spans 16 amino acids. CDR3: CSASLKGGGPGIEQFF. DNA of the CDR3: TGCAGTGCTAGTTTGAAGGGGGGAGGGCCCGGGATTGAGCAGTTCTTC.

This sequence joins TRBV5-1 and TRBJ2-5; 8 bases align to TRBD1. Germline assignment: CDR1 SGHRS and CDR2 YFSETQ. Trimming took 0 bases from V and 0 from J; bases not matched to a gene: 13. This CDR3 is built from 19 residues. The CDR3 bases are TGCGCCAGCAGCTTGGCAACGACAGGGGTGGAGTCGTACCAAGAGACCCAGTACTTC. Encoded protein: CASSLATTGVESYQETQYF.

This chain connects TRBV6-1 to TRBJ1-1; the D is unclear. Trimming removed 2 bases from V and 2 bases from J, with 9 bases in between. The length of the CDR3 is 14 residues. The germline CDR1 and CDR2 sequences are MNHNS and SASEGT. The CDR3 protein is CASSELPTNTEAFF. In DNA form, the CDR3 reads TGTGCCAGCAGTGAATTACCGACAAACACTGAAGCTTTCTTT.

This chain joins TRBV6-5 and TRBJ2-3, with TRBD2 identical over 8 bases. CDR3 length: 14 amino acids. Germline assignment: CDR1 MNHEY and CDR2 SVGAGI. Trimming removed 6 bases from V and 1 base from J; junction bases left unmatched: 3. The CDR3 nucleotides read TGTGCCAGCAGCCCGGGACTAGGCACAGATACGCAGTATTTT. Its translation is CASSPGLGTDTQYF.

Remarks on this clone: Other DNA sequences in the sample encode the same CDR3. J is TRBJ2-1 and V is TRBV6-5, with D tentatively TRBD2 (6 bases). The germline CDR1 and CDR2 sequences are MNHEY and SVGAGI. V dropped 0 bases and J dropped 9 bases, with 6 bases sitting between them. This CDR3 has 12 residues. Here the CDR3 DNA reads TGTGCCAGCAGTTACTCGGGGGGTGAGCAGTTCTTC. Its protein product is CASSYSGGEQFF.

The chain employs TRBV3-1 (or the pseudogene TRBV3-2) and TRBJ1-1, with TRBD1 matching 7 bases. This CDR3 is 15 amino acids long. V gave up 3 bases and J gave up 4 bases; unmatched junction bases: 8. The germline V gene encodes CDR1 LGHDT and CDR2 YNNKEL (reference sequence). DNA for the CDR3: TGTGCCAGCAGCCAGGAGGACAGGTTGGGCACTGAAGCTTTCTTT. Translated, it gives CASSQEDRLGTEAFF.

The V and J genes are TRBV7-9 and TRBJ2-1; maybe TRBD2 (6 bases). CDR1 and CDR2 (germline): SEHNR, FQNEAQ (reference sequence). This CDR3 region has 12 residues. Trimming pared 8 bases from V and 7 bases from J, leaving 12 bases between. The CDR3 region has the DNA TGTGCCAGCGGTCCCGGGGGAAATGAGCAGTTCTTC. This sequence encodes CASGPGGNEQFF.

The genes are TRBV7-9 and TRBJ2-1; D is undetermined. Germline V lookup: CDR1 SEHNR, CDR2 FQNEAQ (reference sequence). This CDR3 comprises 15 residues. V was shortened by 0 bases and J by 7 bases, with 13 bases between the two germline ends. The CDR3, as DNA: TGTGCCAGCAGCTTAGCCATAGACTCCTCGAATGAGCAGTTCTTC. Translation: CASSLAIDSSNEQFF.

This chain links TRBV27 with TRBJ2-1, with D possibly TRBD1 on 5 matching bases. The length of the CDR3 is 14 residues. Per germline, CDR1 MNHEY and CDR2 SMNVEV (reference sequence). The V end lost 1 base, the J end lost 8 bases, and 12 bases lay between the germline ends. The CDR3 is CASSLLPGIYEQFF. CDR3 nucleotide sequence: TGTGCCAGCAGTTTATTGCCAGGGATATATGAGCAGTTCTTC.